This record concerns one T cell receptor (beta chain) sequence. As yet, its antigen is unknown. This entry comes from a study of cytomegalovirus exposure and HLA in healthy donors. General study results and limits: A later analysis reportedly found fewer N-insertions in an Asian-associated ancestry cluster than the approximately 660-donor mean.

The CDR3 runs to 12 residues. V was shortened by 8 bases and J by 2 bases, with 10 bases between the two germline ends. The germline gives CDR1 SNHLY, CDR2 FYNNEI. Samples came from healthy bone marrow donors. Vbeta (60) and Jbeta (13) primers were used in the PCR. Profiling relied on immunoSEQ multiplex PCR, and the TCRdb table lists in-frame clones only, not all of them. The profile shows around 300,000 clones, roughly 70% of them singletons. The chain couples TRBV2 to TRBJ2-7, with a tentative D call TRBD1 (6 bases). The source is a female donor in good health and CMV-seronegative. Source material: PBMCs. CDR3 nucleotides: TGTGCCAGCCAAGGACAGCCCTACGAGCAGTACTTC. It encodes CASQGQPYEQYF.